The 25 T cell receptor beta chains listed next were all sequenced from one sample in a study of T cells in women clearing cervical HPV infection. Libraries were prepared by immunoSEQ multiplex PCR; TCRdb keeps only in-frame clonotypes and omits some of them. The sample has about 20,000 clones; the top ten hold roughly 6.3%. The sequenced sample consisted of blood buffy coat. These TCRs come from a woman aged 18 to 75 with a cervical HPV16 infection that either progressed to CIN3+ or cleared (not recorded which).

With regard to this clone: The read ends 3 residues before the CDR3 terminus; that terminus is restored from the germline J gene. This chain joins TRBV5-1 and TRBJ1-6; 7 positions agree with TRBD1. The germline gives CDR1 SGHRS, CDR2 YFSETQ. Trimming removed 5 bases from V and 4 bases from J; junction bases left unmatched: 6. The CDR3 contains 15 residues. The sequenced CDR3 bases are TGCGCCAGCAGGCCGGACAGGAGGTATAATTCACCC. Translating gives CASRPDRRYNSP. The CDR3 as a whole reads CASRPDRRYNSPLHF. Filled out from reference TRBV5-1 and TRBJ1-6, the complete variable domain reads KAGVTQTPRYLIKTRGQQVTLSCSPISGHRSVSWYQQTPGQGLQFLFEYFSETQRNKGNFPGRFSGRQFSNSRSEMNVSTLELGDSALYLCASRPDRRYNSPLHFGNGTRLTVT.

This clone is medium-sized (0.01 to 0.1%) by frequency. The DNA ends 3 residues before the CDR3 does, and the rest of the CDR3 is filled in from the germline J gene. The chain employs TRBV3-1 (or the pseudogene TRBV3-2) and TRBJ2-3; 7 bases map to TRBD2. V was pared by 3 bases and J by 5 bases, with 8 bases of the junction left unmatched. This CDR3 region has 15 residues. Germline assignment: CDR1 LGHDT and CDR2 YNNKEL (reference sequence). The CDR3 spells CASSHGTTEVDTQYF. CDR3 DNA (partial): TGTGCCAGCAGCCACGGGACTACCGAGGTAGATACG.

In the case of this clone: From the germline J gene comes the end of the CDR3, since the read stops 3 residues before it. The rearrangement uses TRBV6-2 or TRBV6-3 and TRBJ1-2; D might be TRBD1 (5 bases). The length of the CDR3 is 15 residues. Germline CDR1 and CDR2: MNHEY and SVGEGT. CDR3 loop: CASSYGTSGKDTYTF. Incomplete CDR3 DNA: TGTGCCAGCAGTTATGGGACTAGCGGGAAAGATACC.

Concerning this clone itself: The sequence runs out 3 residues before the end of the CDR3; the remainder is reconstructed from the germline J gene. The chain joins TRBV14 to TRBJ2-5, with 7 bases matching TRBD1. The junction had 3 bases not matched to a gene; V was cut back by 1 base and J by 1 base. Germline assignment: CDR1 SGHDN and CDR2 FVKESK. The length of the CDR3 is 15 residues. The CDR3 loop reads CASSQVSGGQETQYF. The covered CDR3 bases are TGTGCCAGCAGCCAAGTATCAGGGGGCCAAGAGACC.

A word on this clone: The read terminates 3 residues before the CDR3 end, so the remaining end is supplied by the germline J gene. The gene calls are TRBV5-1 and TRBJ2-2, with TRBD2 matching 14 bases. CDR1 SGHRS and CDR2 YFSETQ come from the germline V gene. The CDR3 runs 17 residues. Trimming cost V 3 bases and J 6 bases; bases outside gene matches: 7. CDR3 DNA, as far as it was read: TGCGCCAGCAGCTCAACGACTAGCGGGAGGGTGTCCGGGGAG. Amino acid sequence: CASSSTTSGRVSGE. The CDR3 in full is CASSSTTSGRVSGELFF. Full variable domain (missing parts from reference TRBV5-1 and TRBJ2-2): KAGVTQTPRYLIKTRGQQVTLSCSPISGHRSVSWYQQTPGQGLQFLFEYFSETQRNKGNFPGRFSGRQFSNSRSEMNVSTLELGDSALYLCASSSTTSGRVSGELFFGEGSRLTVL.

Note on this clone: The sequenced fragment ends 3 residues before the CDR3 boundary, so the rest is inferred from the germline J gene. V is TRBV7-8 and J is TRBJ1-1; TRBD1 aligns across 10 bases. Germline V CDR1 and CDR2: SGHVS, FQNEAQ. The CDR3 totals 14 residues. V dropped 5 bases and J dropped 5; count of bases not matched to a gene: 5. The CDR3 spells CASSQTGGVTEAFF. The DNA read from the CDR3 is TGTGCCAGCAGCCAGACAGGGGGCGTTACTGAA.

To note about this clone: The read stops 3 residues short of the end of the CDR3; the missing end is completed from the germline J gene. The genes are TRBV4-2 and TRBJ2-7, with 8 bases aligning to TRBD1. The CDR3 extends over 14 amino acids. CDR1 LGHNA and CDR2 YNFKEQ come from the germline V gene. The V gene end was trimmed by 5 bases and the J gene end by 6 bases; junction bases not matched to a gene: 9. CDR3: CASSYNTGTGEQYF. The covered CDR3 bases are TGTGCCAGCAGCTATAATACCGGGACAGGCGAG.

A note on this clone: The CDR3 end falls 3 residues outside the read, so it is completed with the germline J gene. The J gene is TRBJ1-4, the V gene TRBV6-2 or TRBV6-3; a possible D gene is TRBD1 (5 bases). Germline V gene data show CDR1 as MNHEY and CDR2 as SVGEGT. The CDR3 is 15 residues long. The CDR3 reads CASSFSPSGANVLFF. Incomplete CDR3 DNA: TGTGCCAGCAGTTTTTCACCCTCTGGGGCCAACGTA.

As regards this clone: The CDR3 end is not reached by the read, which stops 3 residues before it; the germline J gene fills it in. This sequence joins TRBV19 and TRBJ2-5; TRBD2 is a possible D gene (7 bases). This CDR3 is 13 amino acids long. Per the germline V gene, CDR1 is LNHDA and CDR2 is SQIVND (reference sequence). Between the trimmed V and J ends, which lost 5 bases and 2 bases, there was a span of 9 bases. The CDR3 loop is CASSGGAQETQYF. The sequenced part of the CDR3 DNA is TGTGCCAGTAGTGGGGGGGCGCAAGAGACC.

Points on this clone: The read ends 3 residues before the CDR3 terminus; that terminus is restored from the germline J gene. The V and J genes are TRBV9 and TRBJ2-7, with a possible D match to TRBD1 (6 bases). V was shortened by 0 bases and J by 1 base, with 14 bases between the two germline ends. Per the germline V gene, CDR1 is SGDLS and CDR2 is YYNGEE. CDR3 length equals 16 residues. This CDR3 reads CASSVGTGWESYEQYF. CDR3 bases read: TGTGCCAGCAGCGTAGGTACAGGGTGGGAGTCCTACGAG.

The sequenced part of the CDR3 DNA is TGCAGCGGAGGTAGTACAGAAGGGGTAGATAACTATGGC. Translation: CSGGSTEGVDNYG. The full CDR3 protein reads CSGGSTEGVDNYGYTF. This sequence joins TRBV29-1 and TRBJ1-2; D perhaps matches TRBD1 (5 bases). The read comes to an end 3 residues before the CDR3 does, leaving the germline J gene to fill in the end. V was cut by 7 bases and J by 1 base, with 22 bases left in between. Germline V lookup: CDR1 SQVTM, CDR2 ANQGSEA. The CDR3 has 16 amino acids.

CDR3 protein: CASGGLKTQYF. Incomplete CDR3 DNA: TGTGCCAGCGGGGGCCTAAAGACC. The chain employs TRBV7-2 and TRBJ2-5; a weak D match, TRBD1 (6 bases). The read finishes 3 residues shy of the CDR3 end, and the germline J gene is used to complete it. Germline V gene lookup returns CDR1 SGHTA and CDR2 FQGNSA. There are 11 residues in the CDR3. V was clipped by 8 bases and J by 6 bases, with 10 bases between them.

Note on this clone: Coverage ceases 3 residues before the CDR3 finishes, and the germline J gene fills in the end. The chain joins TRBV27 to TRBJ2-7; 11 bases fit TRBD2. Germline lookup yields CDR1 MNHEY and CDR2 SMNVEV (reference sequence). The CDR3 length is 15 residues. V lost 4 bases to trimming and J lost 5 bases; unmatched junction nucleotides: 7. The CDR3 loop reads CASSSILAGADEQYF. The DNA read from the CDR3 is TGTGCCAGCAGTTCAATACTAGCGGGAGCTGACGAG.

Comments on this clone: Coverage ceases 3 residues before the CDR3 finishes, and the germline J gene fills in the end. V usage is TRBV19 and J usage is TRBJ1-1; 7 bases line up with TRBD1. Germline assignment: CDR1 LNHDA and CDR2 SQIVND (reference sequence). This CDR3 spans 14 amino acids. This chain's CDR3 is CASRPRGLGVTAFF. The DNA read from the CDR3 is TGTGCCAGTAGGCCGAGGGGGCTTGGGGTGACA.

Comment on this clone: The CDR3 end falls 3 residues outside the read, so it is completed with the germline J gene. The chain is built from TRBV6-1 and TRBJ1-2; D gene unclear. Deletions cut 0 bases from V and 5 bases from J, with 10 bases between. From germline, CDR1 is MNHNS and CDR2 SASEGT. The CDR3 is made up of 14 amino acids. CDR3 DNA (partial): TGTGCCAGCAGTGAAGCTCCAGGTCTTTATGGC. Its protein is CASSEAPGLYG. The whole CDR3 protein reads CASSEAPGLYGYTF.

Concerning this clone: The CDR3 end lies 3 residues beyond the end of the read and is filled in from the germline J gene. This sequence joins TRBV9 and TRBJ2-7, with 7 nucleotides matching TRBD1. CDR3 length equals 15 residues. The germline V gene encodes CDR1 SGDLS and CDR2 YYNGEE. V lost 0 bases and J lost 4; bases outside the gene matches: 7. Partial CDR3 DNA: TGTGCCAGCAGCGTAGCGGCCGAGGACAGGTACGAG. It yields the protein CASSVAAEDRYE. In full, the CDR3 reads CASSVAAEDRYEQYF. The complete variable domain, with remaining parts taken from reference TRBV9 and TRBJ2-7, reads DSGVTQTPKHLITATGQRVTLRCSPRSGDLSVYWYQQSLDQGLQFLIQYYNGEERAKGNILERFSAQQFPDLHSELNLSSLELGDSALYFCASSVAAEDRYEQYFGPGTRLTVT.

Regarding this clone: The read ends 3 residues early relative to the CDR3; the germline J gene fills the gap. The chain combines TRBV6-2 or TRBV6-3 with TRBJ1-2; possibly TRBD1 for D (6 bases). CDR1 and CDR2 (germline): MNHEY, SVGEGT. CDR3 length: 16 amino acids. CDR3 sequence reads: CASRLSGASVQGDYTF. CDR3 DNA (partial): TGTGCCAGCAGGCTTTCAGGGGCGTCTGTCCAAGGTGAC.

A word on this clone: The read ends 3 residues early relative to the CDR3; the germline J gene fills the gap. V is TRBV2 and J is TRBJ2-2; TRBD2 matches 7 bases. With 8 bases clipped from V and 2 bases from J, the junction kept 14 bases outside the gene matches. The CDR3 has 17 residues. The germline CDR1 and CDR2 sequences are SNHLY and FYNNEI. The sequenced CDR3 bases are TGTGCCAGCTACCTTAAGCGCGGGAGCCCCAACACCGGGGAG. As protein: CASYLKRGSPNTGE. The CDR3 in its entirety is CASYLKRGSPNTGELFF. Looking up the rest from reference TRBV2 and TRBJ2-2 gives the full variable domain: EPEVTQTPSHQVTQMGQEVILRCVPISNHLYFYWYRQILGQKVEFLVSFYNNEISEKSEIFDDQFSVERPDGSNFTLKIRSTKLEDSAMYFCASYLKRGSPNTGELFFGEGSRLTVL.

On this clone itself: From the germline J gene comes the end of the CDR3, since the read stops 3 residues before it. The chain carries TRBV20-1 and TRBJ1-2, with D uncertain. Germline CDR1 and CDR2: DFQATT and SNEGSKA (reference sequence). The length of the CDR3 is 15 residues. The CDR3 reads CSAISTSGSTDTYTF. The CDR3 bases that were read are TGCAGTGCTATCTCGACTAGCGGTAGCACAGATACC.

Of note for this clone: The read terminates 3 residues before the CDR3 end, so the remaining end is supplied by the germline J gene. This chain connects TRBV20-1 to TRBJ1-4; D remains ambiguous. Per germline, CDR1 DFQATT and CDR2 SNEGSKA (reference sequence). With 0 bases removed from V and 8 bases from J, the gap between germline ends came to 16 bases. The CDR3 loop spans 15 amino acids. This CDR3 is CSARDTAYEREKLFF. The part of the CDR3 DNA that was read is TGCAGTGCTAGAGATACAGCTTACGAAAGAGAAAAA.

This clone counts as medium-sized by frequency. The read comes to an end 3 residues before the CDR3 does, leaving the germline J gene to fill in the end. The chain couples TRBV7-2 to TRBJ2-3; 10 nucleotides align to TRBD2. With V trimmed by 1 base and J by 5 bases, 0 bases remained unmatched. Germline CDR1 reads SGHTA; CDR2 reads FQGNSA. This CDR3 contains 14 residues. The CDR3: CASSLGLAGDTQYF. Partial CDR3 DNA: TGTGCCAGCAGCTTAGGACTAGCGGGAGATACG.

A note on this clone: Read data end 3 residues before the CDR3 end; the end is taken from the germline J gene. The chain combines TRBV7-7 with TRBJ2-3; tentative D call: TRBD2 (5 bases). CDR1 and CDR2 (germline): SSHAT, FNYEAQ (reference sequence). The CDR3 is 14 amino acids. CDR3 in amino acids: CASSLGLLGETQYF. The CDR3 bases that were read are TGTGCCAGCAGCTTAGGACTACTCGGGGAGACG.

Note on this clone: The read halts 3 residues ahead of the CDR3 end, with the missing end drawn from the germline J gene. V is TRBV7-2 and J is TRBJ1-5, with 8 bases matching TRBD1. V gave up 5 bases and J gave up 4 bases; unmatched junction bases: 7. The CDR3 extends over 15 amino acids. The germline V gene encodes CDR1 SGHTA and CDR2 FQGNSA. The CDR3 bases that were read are TGTGCCAGCAGCGCCGGACAGGGCTGGAATCAGCCC. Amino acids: CASSAGQGWNQP. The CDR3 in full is CASSAGQGWNQPQHF. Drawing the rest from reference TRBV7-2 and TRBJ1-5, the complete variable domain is GAGVSQSPSNKVTEKGKDVELRCDPISGHTALYWYRQSLGQGLEFLIYFQGNSAPDKSGLPSDRFSAERTGGSVSTLTIQRTQQEDSAVYLCASSAGQGWNQPQHFGDGTRLSIL.

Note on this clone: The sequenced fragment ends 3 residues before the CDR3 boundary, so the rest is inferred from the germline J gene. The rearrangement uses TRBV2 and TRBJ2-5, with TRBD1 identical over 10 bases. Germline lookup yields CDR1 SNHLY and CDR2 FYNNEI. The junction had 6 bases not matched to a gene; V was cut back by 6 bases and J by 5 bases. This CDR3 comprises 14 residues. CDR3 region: CASRPRTGGETQYF. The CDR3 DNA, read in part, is TGTGCCAGCAGGCCCCGGACAGGGGGTGAGACC.

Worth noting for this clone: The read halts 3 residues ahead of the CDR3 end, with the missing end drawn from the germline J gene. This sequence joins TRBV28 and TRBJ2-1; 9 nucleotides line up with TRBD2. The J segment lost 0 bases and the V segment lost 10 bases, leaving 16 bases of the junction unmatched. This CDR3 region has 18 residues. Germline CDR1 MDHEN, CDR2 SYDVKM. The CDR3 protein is CATELKASGATSYNEQFF. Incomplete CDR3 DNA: TGTGCCACCGAATTAAAGGCTAGCGGGGCCACCTCCTACAATGAG.